The 3 T cell receptor beta chains listed next were all sequenced from one sample in a study of identical twins. Using its own MiXCR run on the 5' RACE reads, TCRdb lists one record per CDR3 protein. The sample lists about 520,000 distinct CDR3 sequences, roughly a fifth occurring once. In addition, the sample was reused for a study of T cells expressing NK-cell markers.

Source material: CD4+ T cells sorted from blood. The receptors come from a woman in her late teens or twenties in good health.

This chain connects TRBV7-9 to TRBJ2-5, with no clear D. The CDR3 loop spans 14 amino acids. V lost 4 bases and J lost 5, with 14 bases in between. CDR1 SEHNR and CDR2 FQNEAQ come from the germline V gene (reference sequence). CDR3 loop: CASSSTTDGETQYF. The CDR3 region has the DNA TGTGCCAGCAGCTCGACCACCGACGGGGAGACCCAGTACTTC.

In its sample, this clonotype was seen a few times. The gene calls are TRBV20-1 and TRBJ2-7; D is unclear. The V end lost 1 base, the J end lost 0 bases, and 10 bases lay between the germline ends. The length of the CDR3 is 14 residues. Germline CDR1 reads DFQATT; CDR2 reads SNEGSKA (reference sequence). CDR3 loop: CSARGPIDSYEQYF. The CDR3 bases are TGCAGTGCTAGAGGGCCGATAGACTCCTACGAGCAGTACTTC.

A remark on this clonotype: An end of the junction does not agree with germline; a read error may underlie this. The rearrangement joins TRBV12-3 or TRBV12-4 to TRBJ2-7, with D possibly called TRBD1 or TRBD2 (5 bases each). The CDR3 length is 16 residues. DNA of the CDR3: TGTGCTAGCAGTTTAGGCGGTTGGGACCGAACCTACGAGCAGTACTTC. Residues: CASSLGGWDRTYEQYF.